Listed below are T cell receptor beta chains from one sample, sequenced in a study of blood T cell repertoires in COVID-19. The data were produced by immunoSEQ multiplex PCR, yet TCRdb's version contains in-frame clones alone and is incomplete. The sample records some 87,000 clones, around 86% being singletons. The sequencing sample was made of peripheral blood. The receptors shown here come from a woman aged 65 to 85 with acute or convalescent COVID-19. Each CDR3 is given without its conserved first and last residue. Fields, in order: J gene, clone size, V gene, CDR3 protein. Size tells how often a clone was seen (once, few, many) or the class of an expanded clone, and some rows leave it out.

j_call: TRBJ2-5; clone_size: -; v_call: TRBV5-1; cdr3_aa: ASSLDFSVETQY
j_call: TRBJ1-3; clone_size: -; v_call: TRBV28; cdr3_aa: ASSPRTGGVSGNTIY
j_call: TRBJ1-2; clone_size: -; v_call: TRBV28; cdr3_aa: ASSFRDRGGT
j_call: TRBJ1-5; clone_size: -; v_call: TRBV28; cdr3_aa: ASSLLGVGDNQPQH
j_call: TRBJ1-5; clone_size: -; v_call: TRBV6-2/TRBV6-3; cdr3_aa: ASSGTQGAGSRQPQH
j_call: TRBJ1-2; clone_size: -; v_call: TRBV5-1; cdr3_aa: ASSLGHGLNYGYT
j_call: TRBJ2-3; clone_size: -; v_call: TRBV28; cdr3_aa: ASLRTDTQY
j_call: TRBJ1-5; clone_size: once; v_call: TRBV6-5; cdr3_aa: ASSSQGNQPQH
j_call: TRBJ2-1; clone_size: -; v_call: TRBV19; cdr3_aa: ASSTRPGLMSSYNEQF
j_call: TRBJ2-4; clone_size: -; v_call: TRBV5-6; cdr3_aa: ASSSTGSKNIQY
j_call: TRBJ1-6; clone_size: few; v_call: TRBV6-1; cdr3_aa: ASSERTGLGSPLH
j_call: TRBJ1-5; clone_size: few; v_call: TRBV28; cdr3_aa: ASSYPGGSGSLPQH
j_call: TRBJ1-1; clone_size: -; v_call: TRBV6-4; cdr3_aa: ASSDYGNTEAF
j_call: TRBJ1-5; clone_size: -; v_call: TRBV27; cdr3_aa: ASRPRTANQPQH
j_call: TRBJ2-5; clone_size: once; v_call: TRBV6-6; cdr3_aa: ASSYWGGRAETQY
j_call: TRBJ2-2; clone_size: once; v_call: TRBV19; cdr3_aa: ASSSGDQNTGELF
j_call: TRBJ2-6; clone_size: -; v_call: TRBV19; cdr3_aa: ASSRISGANVLT
j_call: TRBJ2-5; clone_size: -; v_call: TRBV19; cdr3_aa: ASSSGGVETQY
j_call: TRBJ1-5; clone_size: -; v_call: TRBV19; cdr3_aa: ASIGRGRYQPQH
j_call: TRBJ2-3; clone_size: -; v_call: TRBV10-3; cdr3_aa: AISESSFGTDTQY
j_call: TRBJ2-3; clone_size: -; v_call: TRBV2; cdr3_aa: ASSRTSGADTQY
j_call: TRBJ1-3; clone_size: few; v_call: TRBV28; cdr3_aa: ASSGPGSSNTIY
j_call: TRBJ1-1; clone_size: -; v_call: TRBV5-4; cdr3_aa: ASSSSVAEAF
j_call: TRBJ2-1; clone_size: -; v_call: TRBV14; cdr3_aa: ASSQGTSGRAYNEQF